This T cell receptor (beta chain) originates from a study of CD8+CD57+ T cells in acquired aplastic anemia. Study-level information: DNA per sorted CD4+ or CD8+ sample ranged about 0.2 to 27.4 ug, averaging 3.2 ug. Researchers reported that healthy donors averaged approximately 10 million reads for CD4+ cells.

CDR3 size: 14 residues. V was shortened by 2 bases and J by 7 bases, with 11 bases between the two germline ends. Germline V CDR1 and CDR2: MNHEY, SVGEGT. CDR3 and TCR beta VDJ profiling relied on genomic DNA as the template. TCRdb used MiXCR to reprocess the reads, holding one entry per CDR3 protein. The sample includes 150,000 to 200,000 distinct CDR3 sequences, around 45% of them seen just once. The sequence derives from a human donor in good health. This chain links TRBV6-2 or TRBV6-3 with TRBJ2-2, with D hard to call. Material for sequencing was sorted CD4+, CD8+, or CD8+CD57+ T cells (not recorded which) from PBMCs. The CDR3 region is CASSYRPENGELFF. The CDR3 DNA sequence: TGTGCCAGCAGTTACCGCCCCGAAAACGGGGAGCTGTTTTTT.